A single sample is the source of the 23 T cell receptor beta chains below, sequenced in a study of CD8+CD57+ T cells in acquired aplastic anemia. Patients chosen for sequencing had shown CD8+CD57+ cell expansion by flow cytometry. Genomic DNA, the template, was used for profiling of the TCR beta VDJ and CDR3. TCRdb called the reads again in MiXCR, with one record for every CDR3 protein. The sample lists approximately 470,000 distinct CDR3 sequences; around a third were seen once. Sequencing was carried out using sorted CD4+, CD8+, or CD8+CD57+ T cells (not recorded which) from PBMCs. Every receptor here comes from a human donor with aplastic anemia.

This clonotype has at least ten counts. The chain joins TRBV2 to TRBJ1-2; D remains ambiguous. Deletions cut 3 bases from V and 3 bases from J, with 17 bases between. The germline CDR1 and CDR2 sequences are SNHLY and FYNNEI. CDR3 length: 16 residues. The CDR3 reads CASSDSRLPWDYGYTF. In DNA form, the CDR3 reads TGTGCCAGCAGTGACTCGCGCCTTCCTTGGGACTATGGCTACACCTTC.

This clonotype has ten or more counts. The chain combines TRBV20-1 with TRBJ1-2; 7 bases are a match to TRBD1. The CDR3 totals 14 residues. The J segment lost 6 bases and the V segment lost 0 bases, leaving 7 bases of the junction unmatched. CDR1 and CDR2 (germline): DFQATT, SNEGSKA (reference sequence). The CDR3 is CSAREQGRANGYTF. CDR3 coding DNA: TGCAGTGCTAGAGAACAGGGGCGTGCGAATGGCTACACCTTC.

The chain recombines TRBV20-1 with TRBJ1-5; TRBD1 aligns across 7 bases. Germline CDR1 and CDR2: DFQATT and SNEGSKA (reference sequence). This CDR3 has 15 residues. Trimming took 7 bases from V and 5 from J; bases not matched to a gene: 14. The CDR3 bases are TGCAGTGTTGCCCCAATACAGGGGCTGGATCAGCCCCAGCATTTT. This translates into CSVAPIQGLDQPQHF.

The genes are TRBV6-5 and TRBJ2-7; 8 bases are a match to TRBD1. V lost 6 bases and J lost 7; bases outside the gene matches: 5. Germline assignment: CDR1 MNHEY and CDR2 SVGAGI. The CDR3 consists of 12 residues. CDR3: CASRRTGSEQYF. The CDR3 DNA reads as TGTGCCAGCAGGAGGACAGGGAGTGAGCAGTACTTC.

The rearrangement uses TRBV4-2 and TRBJ1-6, with D maybe TRBD1 (5 bases). Germline CDR1 is LGHNA and CDR2 is YNFKEQ. V lost 4 bases, J lost 7 bases, and 17 bases lay in between. The CDR3 consists of 16 residues. The CDR3 DNA is TGTGCCAGCAGCCGGGAGGGGTCAGGGAAGAATTCACCCCTCCACTTT. Its protein is CASSREGSGKNSPLHF.

Many counts were recorded for this clonotype. The chain is built from TRBV2 and TRBJ2-7; 10 nucleotides line up with TRBD2. The CDR3 extends over 15 amino acids. The germline CDR1 and CDR2 sequences are SNHLY and FYNNEI. Unmatched junction bases numbered 7, after V lost 5 bases and J lost 3 bases. Written as DNA, the CDR3 is TGTGCCAGCAGTTTGGGACTAGCGATAAACTACGAGCAGTACTTC. It specifies CASSLGLAINYEQYF.

This clonotype appeared many times. The V call is TRBV2, the J call TRBJ1-1; D is unclear. V was cut by 3 bases and J by 2 bases, with 7 bases left in between. The CDR3 is made up of 13 amino acids. Germline CDR1 SNHLY, CDR2 FYNNEI. CDR3 in DNA: TGTGCCAGCAGTGATCTCCGAAACACTGAAGCTTTCTTT. Protein product: CASSDLRNTEAFF.

The chain links TRBV25-1 to TRBJ2-3; TRBD2 might be the D (5 bases). The germline V gene has CDR1 MGHDK and CDR2 SYGVNS. Trimming took 3 bases from V and 2 from J, leaving 18 bases between them. The length of the CDR3 is 17 residues. CDR3 nucleotide sequence: TGTGCCAGCAGTGATTTCTCTTCGAGCGGAAACACAGATACGCAGTATTTT. Amino acids: CASSDFSSSGNTDTQYF.

In this sample, this clonotype turned up many times. This chain connects TRBV6-1 to TRBJ1-5, with D hard to call. Germline V lookup: CDR1 MNHNS, CDR2 SASEGT. The V and J ends lost 6 bases and 6 bases respectively, with 12 bases between them. The CDR3 sequence is 13 residues long. CDR3 amino acids: CASSPSWGQPQHF. The CDR3 DNA reads as TGTGCCAGCAGCCCATCCTGGGGTCAGCCCCAGCATTTT.

V gene TRBV3-1 combines with J gene TRBJ1-2; D is uncertain. With 7 bases removed from V and 5 bases from J, the gap between germline ends came to 11 bases. The CDR3 consists of 12 residues. Germline CDR1 is LGHDT and CDR2 is YNNKEL (reference sequence). CDR3 sequence reads: CASNRTGYGYTF. The CDR3, as DNA: TGTGCCAGCAATCGCACTGGGTATGGCTACACCTTC.

V usage is TRBV7-3 and J usage is TRBJ2-3; D perhaps matches TRBD2 (5 bases). V was cut by 6 bases and J by 1 base, with 14 bases left in between. CDR1 SGHTA and CDR2 FQGTGA come from the germline V gene. This CDR3 contains 15 residues. Here the CDR3 DNA reads TGTGCCAGCAGTCCCCTCGGGGTCCGCACAGATACGCAGTATTTT. Translation: CASSPLGVRTDTQYF.

V gene TRBV19 combines with J gene TRBJ2-3; maybe TRBD2 (5 bases). Germline-derived CDR1 and CDR2 are LNHDA and SQIVND (reference sequence). V gave up 4 bases and J gave up 8 bases, with 19 bases separating them. This CDR3 is 15 amino acids long. The CDR3 region is CASSSMRVGLSTQYF. Here the CDR3 DNA reads TGTGCCAGTAGTAGCATGAGGGTAGGGTTAAGTACGCAGTATTTT.

Ten or more counts support this clonotype. The chain links TRBV2 to TRBJ1-3; 8 bases agree with TRBD1. The CDR3 length is 16 residues. The germline CDR1 and CDR2 sequences are SNHLY and FYNNEI. With V trimmed by 8 bases and J by 0 bases, 9 bases remained unmatched. The CDR3 reads CASGDRGLLSGNTIYF. CDR3 DNA: TGTGCCAGCGGCGACAGGGGACTTCTCTCTGGAAACACCATATATTTT.

For the CDR3, the DNA is TGTGCCAGCAGCTTGACCACAGGAGGTTGGGAGACCCAGTACTTC. Its protein product is CASSLTTGGWETQYF. The chain combines TRBV5-6 with TRBJ2-5; either TRBD1 or TRBD2 may fit D (5 bases each). The V and J ends lost 1 base and 5 bases respectively, with 15 bases between them. The V gene's germline CDR1 is SGHDT and CDR2 YYEEEE. CDR3 length: 15 residues.

The sample holds a few counts of this clonotype. This chain connects TRBV12-3 or TRBV12-4 to TRBJ1-2; D may be TRBD1 (5 bases). The CDR3 spans 17 residues. The V gene lost 3 bases and the J gene lost 0 bases, with 17 bases spanning the gap. CDR3 region: CASSFSLWGSANYGYTF. The CDR3 bases are TGTGCCAGCAGTTTTTCCCTCTGGGGCTCAGCTAACTATGGCTACACCTTC.

This clonotype was detected once. This chain uses TRBV25-1 with TRBJ2-3; no reliable D call. The V and J ends lost 8 bases and 4 bases respectively, with 13 bases between them. This CDR3 has 13 residues. CDR1 MGHDK and CDR2 SYGVNS come from the germline V gene. The CDR3 sequence is CASSPPWADTQYF. In DNA form, the CDR3 reads TGTGCCAGCTCACCACCGTGGGCAGATACGCAGTATTTT.

This clonotype was seen repeatedly, ten times or more. The rearrangement joins TRBV25-1 to TRBJ1-2, with a tentative D call TRBD1 (5 bases). Between the trimmed V and J ends, which lost 2 bases and 4 bases, there was a span of 14 bases. Germline CDR1 MGHDK, CDR2 SYGVNS. This CDR3 region has 15 residues. CDR3 protein: CASSESPGYGYGYTF. CDR3 in DNA: TGTGCCAGCAGTGAAAGTCCAGGGTACGGCTATGGCTACACCTTC.

Comments on this clonotype: One end of the junction fails to match germline, which may point to a read error. The rearrangement uses TRBV28 and TRBJ2-7; D remains unclear. This CDR3 spans 15 amino acids. Germline CDR1 MDHEN, CDR2 SYDVKM. DNA of the CDR3: TGTGCCGGCAGTTTGCCCCTAGGCCGTTACTACGAGCAGTACTTC. Translating it yields CAGSLPLGRYYEQYF.

This clonotype was detected ten times or more. The chain uses TRBV14 and TRBJ2-7; TRBD2 is a possible D gene (5 bases). V was cut by 4 bases and J by 6 bases, with 19 bases left in between. The V gene's germline CDR1 is SGHDN and CDR2 FVKESK. This CDR3 has 15 residues. CDR3 in DNA: TGTGCCAGCAGCCCGTGGTCCACCGCGAGGGTCGAGCAGTACTTC. Translating it yields CASSPWSTARVEQYF. Using reference TRBV14 and TRBJ2-7 for the parts outside the CDR3, the full variable domain is EAGVTQFPSHSVIEKGQTVTLRCDPISGHDNLYWYRRVMGKEIKFLLHFVKESKQDESGMPNNRFLAERTGGTYSTLKVQPAELEDSGVYFCASSPWSTARVEQYFGPGTRLTVT.

This clonotype has more than one count but fewer than ten. The J gene is TRBJ1-2, the V gene TRBV4-3; D is unresolved. This CDR3 has 17 amino acids. Germline V gene sequence: CDR1 LGHNA, CDR2 YSLEER. V gave up 0 bases and J gave up 3 bases, with 17 bases separating them. CDR3 loop: CASSQDMVLGQYYGYTF. CDR3 sequence (DNA): TGCGCCAGCAGCCAAGATATGGTTCTAGGCCAGTACTATGGCTACACCTTC.

This clonotype was observed at least ten times. The chain employs TRBV15 and TRBJ2-4; D gene uncertain. Germline CDR1 and CDR2: LNHNV and YYDKDF (reference sequence). The V and J ends lost 0 bases and 0 bases respectively, with 15 bases between them. The CDR3 is 18 residues long. In nucleotides, the CDR3 is TGTGCCACCAGCAGAGATCGAGTCACCTCACTAGCCAAAAACATTCAGTACTTC. Protein sequence: CATSRDRVTSLAKNIQYF.

There are many counts of this clonotype. V is TRBV7-9 and J is TRBJ1-4; tentatively, D is TRBD1 (6 bases). Germline V lookup: CDR1 SEHNR, CDR2 FQNEAQ (reference sequence). CDR3 length equals 15 residues. V dropped 4 bases and J dropped 7 bases, with 16 bases sitting between them. The CDR3 nucleotides read TGTGCCAGCAGCTCGTCAGGGGACGGAGCTGAAAAACTGTTTTTT. Its translation is CASSSSGDGAEKLFF.

This clonotype was seen a handful of times. A much larger clone lies one base from this, so it may be a read error. The CDR3 DNA sequence: TGTGCCAGCAGCCCAAGGCGGGGGAACTGTGGCTACACCTTC. Its protein product is CASSPRRGNCGYTF. This chain joins TRBV7-9 and TRBJ1-2; a weak D match, TRBD1 (5 bases). This CDR3 comprises 14 residues. Germline assignment: CDR1 SEHNR and CDR2 FQNEAQ (reference sequence).